This TCR beta chain was documented in a study of cytotoxic CD8 clonotypes in ibrutinib-treated CLL. The CDR3 totals 14 residues. V shed 6 bases and J shed 2 bases, with 12 bases lying between them. Germline V gene data show CDR1 as KGHSH and CDR2 as LQKENI. Only in-frame clones appear in the TCRdb table, and some are missing; sequencing was by immunoSEQ multiplex PCR. This table has more than 200,000 clones, 70% appearing once. The sequences come from PBMCs, collected after 24 months of ibrutinib treatment. The TCR sequence derives from a human donor with chronic lymphocytic leukemia. This chain links TRBV18 with TRBJ2-3; D assignment may be TRBD1 or TRBD2 (5 bases each). CDR3 residues: CASSPEGTTDTQYF. The CDR3 coding sequence is TGTGCCAGCTCCCCGGAAGGGACCACAGATACGCAGTATTTT.